This record covers a single T cell receptor beta chain. The PCR employed 60 Vbeta primers together with 13 Jbeta primers. Using immunoSEQ multiplex PCR, the repertoire was profiled, and TCRdb retains in-frame clones only, with some absent. The sample records 180,000 or so clones, roughly 80% being singletons. These data come from a study of cytomegalovirus exposure and HLA in healthy donors. Sequenced input: PBMCs. The receptor's source is a woman aged 18 to 35 in good health and CMV-seronegative.

This CDR3 reads CASSLILSGTGGAEQYF. Written as DNA, the CDR3 is TGTGCCAGCAGCTTAATATTATCCGGGACAGGGGGCGCCGAGCAGTACTTC. This chain connects TRBV7-8 to TRBJ2-7, with 12 bases fitting TRBD1. The CDR3 is made up of 17 amino acids. Germline loops: CDR1 SGHVS, CDR2 FQNEAQ. V lost 2 bases and J lost 6; bases outside the gene matches: 11.